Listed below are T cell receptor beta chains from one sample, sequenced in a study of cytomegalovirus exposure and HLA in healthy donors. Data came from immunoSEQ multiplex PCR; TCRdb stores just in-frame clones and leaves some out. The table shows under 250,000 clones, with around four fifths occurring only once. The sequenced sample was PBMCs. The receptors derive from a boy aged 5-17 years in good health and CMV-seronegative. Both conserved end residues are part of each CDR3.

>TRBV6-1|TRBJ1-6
CASSEAGVKTGNSPLHF
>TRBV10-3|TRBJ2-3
CAIKVAGGLDTQYF
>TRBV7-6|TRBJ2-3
CASSFHADTQYF
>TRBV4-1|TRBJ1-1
CASSQRTGGNTEAFF
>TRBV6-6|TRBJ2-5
CASSYVDTPGETQYF
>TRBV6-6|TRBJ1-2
CASSSSDPKRDYGYTF
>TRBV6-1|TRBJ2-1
CASSEGHAAGEQFF
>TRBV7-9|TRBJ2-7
CSSLTGTGPYEQYF
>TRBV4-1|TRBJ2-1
CASTTIDSYNEQFF
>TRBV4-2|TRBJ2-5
CASSQDLSEAWETQYF